The 20 T cell receptor beta chains given below trace back to one sample, sequenced in a study of blood T cell repertoires in COVID-19. Data came from immunoSEQ multiplex PCR; TCRdb stores just in-frame clones and leaves some out. The data hold about 73,000 clones, with around 77% observed a single time. The sequencing input was peripheral blood. The receptors shown here come from a man between 65 and 79 years old with COVID-19, enrolled during active disease.

The chain links TRBV7-6 to TRBJ1-1, with D uncertain. The length of the CDR3 is 11 residues. CDR1 SGHVS and CDR2 FNYEAQ come from the germline V gene. The V end was cut by 8 bases, the J end by 10 bases, with 14 bases between. The CDR3 protein is CASGSSRRAFF. Here the CDR3 DNA reads TGTGCCAGCGGGTCGTCCAGGCGAGCTTTCTTT.

V gene TRBV19 combines with J gene TRBJ2-2; 9 bases are a match to TRBD2. CDR3 length: 16 residues. The germline V gene encodes CDR1 LNHDA and CDR2 SQIVND (reference sequence). V lost 7 bases to trimming and J lost 7 bases; unmatched junction nucleotides: 13. CDR3 coding DNA: TGTGCCAGTAAGGCGGGAGGGGAACAGAGGGACGGGGAGCTGTTTTTT. Protein sequence: CASKAGGEQRDGELFF.

The V call is TRBV19, the J call TRBJ2-2, with a possible D match to TRBD2 (7 bases). Trimming took off 6 bases at V and 9 bases at J, with 20 bases between the two ends. Per germline, CDR1 LNHDA and CDR2 SQIVND (reference sequence). The length of the CDR3 is 15 residues. The CDR3 coding sequence is TGTGCCAGTAGCCTAGGGGGAGGGATACATTGGGAGCTGTTTTTT. Amino acid sequence: CASSLGGGIHWELFF.

The chain carries TRBV24-1 and TRBJ2-1; TRBD2 aligns across 8 bases. The CDR3 contains 16 residues. Unmatched junction bases numbered 10, after V lost 4 bases and J lost 6 bases. Per the germline V gene, CDR1 is KGHDR and CDR2 is SFDVKD. In nucleotides, the CDR3 is TGTGCCACCAGTGACTTAACTAGCGGTGGGGCCAATGAGCAGTTCTTC. As protein: CATSDLTSGGANEQFF.

V and J are TRBV28 and TRBJ1-5, with D tentatively TRBD1 (6 bases). V was shortened by 8 bases and J by 1 base, with 9 bases between the two germline ends. Germline V gives CDR1 MDHEN, CDR2 SYDVKM. This CDR3 has 13 amino acids. CDR3 sequence reads: CASGTSSNQPQHF. The CDR3, as DNA: TGTGCCAGCGGGACATCCAGCAATCAGCCCCAGCATTTT. Drawing the rest from reference TRBV28 and TRBJ1-5, the complete variable domain is DVKVTQSSRYLVKRTGEKVFLECVQDMDHENMFWYRQDPGLGLRLIYFSYDVKMKEKGDIPEGYSVSREKKERFSLILESASTNQTSMYLCASGTSSNQPQHFGDGTRLSIL.

This chain connects TRBV4-1 to TRBJ1-5; no clear D gene. V was cut by 1 base and J by 6 bases, with 19 bases left in between. CDR1 and CDR2 (germline): MGHRA, YSYEKL. This CDR3 has 17 residues. CDR3: CASSQADGVFLSQPQHF. The CDR3, as DNA: TGCGCCAGCAGCCAAGCAGACGGGGTCTTTCTGTCTCAGCCCCAGCATTTT.

The V and J genes are TRBV27 and TRBJ2-1; 8 positions match TRBD1. This CDR3 has 18 residues. Unmatched junction bases numbered 11, after V lost 0 bases and J lost 4 bases. The germline CDR1 and CDR2 sequences are MNHEY and SMNVEV (reference sequence). The CDR3 DNA reads TGTGCCAGCAGTTTATCGTCGTTTTATGGACAGGGATACAATGAGCAGTTCTTC. Protein sequence: CASSLSSFYGQGYNEQFF.

The rearrangement joins TRBV27 to TRBJ2-5, with TRBD2 as a possible D gene (7 bases). The ends were cut back, 4 bases at V and 5 bases at J, with 20 bases in the middle. The CDR3 has 16 amino acids. Germline loops: CDR1 MNHEY, CDR2 SMNVEV (reference sequence). The CDR3 DNA follows: TGTGCCAGCAGTTCCCCGAGGGGGGGAGGGCCGGAGACCCAGTACTTC. It translates to CASSSPRGGGPETQYF.

The table lists this clone with a few counts. The chain is built from TRBV20-1 and TRBJ1-2; possible D gene TRBD1, 6 bases. Germline-derived CDR1 and CDR2 are DFQATT and SNEGSKA (reference sequence). This CDR3 is built from 11 residues. CDR3 residues: CRAPTGYGYTF. DNA for the CDR3: TGCAGGGCTCCGACAGGCTATGGCTACACCTTC.

This clone was picked up a small number of times. The CDR3: CASSLDSGQGANYGYTF. The CDR3 region has the DNA TGCGCCAGCAGCTTAGACTCCGGACAGGGGGCTAACTATGGCTACACCTTC. This chain connects TRBV5-1 to TRBJ1-2; 10 positions agree with TRBD1. Unmatched junction bases numbered 7, after V lost 2 bases and J lost 0 bases. The CDR3 extends over 17 amino acids. CDR1 and CDR2 (germline): SGHRS, YFSETQ.

J is TRBJ2-1 and V is TRBV5-1; TRBD1 is a possible D gene (9 bases). The CDR3 consists of 23 residues. Trimming pared 1 base from V and 4 bases from J, leaving 36 bases between. The germline CDR1 and CDR2 sequences are SGHRS and YFSETQ. The CDR3 DNA sequence: TGCGCCAGCAGCTTGCCCCTCATGGACAGGGGCTCCGCGGGGGGAGTGTCGTACAATGAGCAGTTCTTC. It translates to CASSLPLMDRGSAGGVSYNEQFF.

The chain is built from TRBV7-9 and TRBJ2-7, with a tentative D call TRBD2 (6 bases). The ends were cut back, 0 bases at V and 1 base at J, with 10 bases in the middle. The CDR3 has 15 residues. The germline V gene has CDR1 SEHNR and CDR2 FQNEAQ (reference sequence). The chain's CDR3 is CASSLAYGRSYEQYF. The CDR3 nucleotides are TGTGCCAGCAGCTTAGCGTACGGGAGATCCTACGAGCAGTACTTC.

V gene TRBV9 combines with J gene TRBJ1-1; D is unclear. The CDR3 contains 15 residues. The V and J ends lost 0 bases and 1 base respectively, with 10 bases between them. The germline CDR1 and CDR2 sequences are SGDLS and YYNGEE. CDR3 amino acids: CASSVGGDQNTEAFF. The CDR3 DNA sequence: TGTGCCAGCAGCGTAGGGGGAGATCAGAACACTGAAGCTTTCTTT.

The V and J genes are TRBV29-1 and TRBJ1-3; unclear D gene. CDR1 and CDR2 from the germline V gene are SQVTM and ANQGSEA. The V and J ends lost 6 bases and 3 bases respectively, with 6 bases between them. The CDR3 covers 11 residues. The CDR3 sequence is CSVQDGNTIYF. For the CDR3, the DNA is TGCAGCGTCCAGGATGGAAACACCATATATTTT.

This chain uses TRBV11-2 with TRBJ1-2; no reliable D call. V gave up 0 bases and J gave up 7 bases, with 15 bases separating them. The germline V gene encodes CDR1 SGHAT and CDR2 FQNNGV. The CDR3 sequence is 15 residues long. CDR3 protein: CASSLDQSASGGYTF. DNA for the CDR3: TGTGCCAGCAGCTTAGATCAATCCGCTAGTGGTGGCTACACCTTC. Full variable domain (missing parts from reference TRBV11-2 and TRBJ1-2): EAGVAQSPRYKIIEKRQSVAFWCNPISGHATLYWYQQILGQGPKLLIQFQNNGVVDDSQLPKDRFSAERLKGVDSTLKIQPAKLEDSAVYLCASSLDQSASGGYTFGSGTRLTVV.

V usage is TRBV24-1 and J usage is TRBJ2-1, with D hard to call. From germline, CDR1 is KGHDR and CDR2 SFDVKD. This CDR3 spans 16 amino acids. The V end lost 5 bases, the J end lost 0 bases, and 13 bases lay between the germline ends. CDR3 in DNA: TGTGCCACCAGTGCCCCCACTAAGACCTCCTACAATGAGCAGTTCTTC. Protein product: CATSAPTKTSYNEQFF.

The rearrangement links TRBV11-2 to TRBJ2-7, with D perhaps TRBD2 (5 bases). CDR1 is SGHAT, CDR2 FQNNGV, per germline. CDR3 length equals 17 residues. The V end lost 5 bases, the J end lost 1 base, and 21 bases lay between the germline ends. CDR3 region: CASSPPGGGPISYEQYF. As DNA, the CDR3 is TGTGCCAGCAGCCCTCCCGGAGGAGGCCCGATATCCTACGAGCAGTACTTC.

This chain uses TRBV28 with TRBJ2-7; TRBD2 is a possible D gene (5 bases). Germline CDR1 is MDHEN and CDR2 is SYDVKM. Trimming took off 7 bases at V and 0 bases at J, with 13 bases between the two ends. The CDR3 totals 14 residues. CDR3 nucleotides: TGTGCCAGCAACGGCGGGCTAAGCTCCTACGAGCAGTACTTC. Residues: CASNGGLSSYEQYF.

The chain uses TRBV19 and TRBJ1-2; the D gene is possibly TRBD1 (6 bases). Germline V CDR1 and CDR2: LNHDA, SQIVND (reference sequence). The CDR3 extends over 13 amino acids. Trimming stripped 2 bases from V and 6 bases from J, with 10 bases between. CDR3: CASSISGGDGYTF. CDR3 coding DNA: TGTGCCAGTAGTATATCTGGGGGCGATGGCTACACCTTC.

J is TRBJ2-1 and V is TRBV6-2 or TRBV6-3; TRBD2 matches at 8 bases. The germline V gene has CDR1 MNHEY and CDR2 SVGEGT. The V and J ends lost 3 bases and 6 bases, in that order; junction bases with no gene match: 13. The CDR3 is 17 residues long. The DNA of the CDR3 is TGTGCCAGCAGTTATTGGGGGCGTGCGGGAGGCGGCAATGAGCAGTTCTTC. It encodes CASSYWGRAGGGNEQFF.